This is a list of T cell receptor beta chains from one sample in a study of blood T cells in healthy people across ages. TCRdb re-derived calls from the 5' RACE reads in MiXCR, one entry per CDR3 protein. The profile shows roughly 1.4 million distinct CDR3 sequences, around 55% of them singletons. The specimen was blood. All receptors derive from a man younger than 35 in good health. CDR3s include the opening cysteine and the closing phenylalanine or tryptophan. Fields, in order: CDR3 protein, J gene, clone size, V gene. Clone size is stated in some rows and not others, as once, few, many or a class when expanded.

CDR3 protein: CASSLVGSNSPLHF
J gene: TRBJ1-6
clone size: .
V gene: TRBV5-1

CDR3 protein: CASSPRTSIDTQYF
J gene: TRBJ2-3
clone size: .
V gene: TRBV7-2

CDR3 protein: CSVHRTGGYTF
J gene: TRBJ1-2
clone size: .
V gene: TRBV29-1

CDR3 protein: CASSYRIGADSNQPQHF
J gene: TRBJ1-5
clone size: .
V gene: TRBV6-6

CDR3 protein: CASSRVRGDNQPQHF
J gene: TRBJ1-5
clone size: .
V gene: TRBV4-1

CDR3 protein: CASSPLGGVRSPLHF
J gene: TRBJ1-6
clone size: once
V gene: TRBV27

CDR3 protein: CASRWGTNTGELFF
J gene: TRBJ2-2
clone size: .
V gene: TRBV27

CDR3 protein: CSVEGSDSSTDTQYF
J gene: TRBJ2-3
clone size: few
V gene: TRBV29-1

CDR3 protein: CSGGLGSQTQYF
J gene: TRBJ2-5
clone size: few
V gene: TRBV29-1

CDR3 protein: CASSLVRDYSNEQFF
J gene: TRBJ2-1
clone size: .
V gene: TRBV11-1

CDR3 protein: CASSLTDREAFF
J gene: TRBJ1-1
clone size: .
V gene: TRBV4-1

CDR3 protein: CASSQAAGRSTDTQYF
J gene: TRBJ2-3
clone size: .
V gene: TRBV4-1

CDR3 protein: CASKLDRLSYEQYF
J gene: TRBJ2-7
clone size: .
V gene: TRBV12-3/TRBV12-4

CDR3 protein: CSGRLAGGPDTQYF
J gene: TRBJ2-3
clone size: .
V gene: TRBV20-1

CDR3 protein: CASSTWGPQETQYF
J gene: TRBJ2-5
clone size: .
V gene: TRBV28

CDR3 protein: CASSFSPGKNTYEQYF
J gene: TRBJ2-7
clone size: .
V gene: TRBV7-9

CDR3 protein: CASSIIGDRTDTQYF
J gene: TRBJ2-3
clone size: .
V gene: TRBV21-1

CDR3 protein: CSVDWGFGGGATDTQYF
J gene: TRBJ2-3
clone size: few
V gene: TRBV29-1

CDR3 protein: CASDPLGSYEQYF
J gene: TRBJ2-7
clone size: .
V gene: TRBV2

CDR3 protein: CSAPLTTGGYGYTF
J gene: TRBJ1-2
clone size: .
V gene: TRBV20-1

CDR3 protein: CAIGEYGGAGQPQHF
J gene: TRBJ1-5
clone size: .
V gene: TRBV10-3

CDR3 protein: CASSQEGVLQEETQYF
J gene: TRBJ2-5
clone size: .
V gene: TRBV4-1

CDR3 protein: CASEPGGGKNIQYF
J gene: TRBJ2-4
clone size: few
V gene: TRBV5-1

CDR3 protein: CASSSEVFYGYTF
J gene: TRBJ1-2
clone size: .
V gene: TRBV7-9

CDR3 protein: CSVQRMAGLTTTGGEQYF
J gene: .
clone size: .
V gene: TRBV29-1

CDR3 protein: CASSVEDRGNSYNSPLHF
J gene: TRBJ1-6
clone size: once
V gene: TRBV9

CDR3 protein: CSVDFGQGNYGYTF
J gene: TRBJ1-2
clone size: .
V gene: TRBV29-1